This TCR beta chain was found in a study of blood T cell repertoires in COVID-19. Study in general: Sample material is recorded as cDNA or gDNA derived from T cells, B-cell-depleted T cells, or PBMCs.

TCRdb's table, derived via immunoSEQ multiplex PCR, lists solely in-frame clones and lacks some. Here the sample spans 90,000 to 150,000 clones, 75% to 90% being singletons. The CDR3 contains 15 residues. V lost 1 base and J lost 3; bases outside the gene matches: 2. Germline V gene lookup returns CDR1 SEHNR and CDR2 FQNEAQ (reference sequence). The source material was peripheral blood. This chain connects TRBV7-9 to TRBJ1-4; TRBD1 matches at 7 bases. This receptor was taken from a human donor in a cohort sampled during active COVID-19. CDR3 nucleotide sequence: TGTGCCAGCAGCTTAGACGGGACAGCTAATGAAAAACTGTTTTTT. Translation: CASSLDGTANEKLFF.